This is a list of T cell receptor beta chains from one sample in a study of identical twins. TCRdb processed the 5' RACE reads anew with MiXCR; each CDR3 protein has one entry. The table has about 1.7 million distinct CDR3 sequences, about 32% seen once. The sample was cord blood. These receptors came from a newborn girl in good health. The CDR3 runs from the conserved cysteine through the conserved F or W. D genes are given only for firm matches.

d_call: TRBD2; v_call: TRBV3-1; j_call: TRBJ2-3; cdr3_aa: CASTLSGRGLVQPQYF
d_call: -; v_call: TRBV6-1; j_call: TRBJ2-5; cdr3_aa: CASSEAHSLTQETQYF
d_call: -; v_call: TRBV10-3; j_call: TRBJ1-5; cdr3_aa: CAISESANQPQHF
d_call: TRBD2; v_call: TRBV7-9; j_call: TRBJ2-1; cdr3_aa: CASSLVGGVSRNEQFF
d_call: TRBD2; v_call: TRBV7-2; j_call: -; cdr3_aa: CASNTGGNNEQYF
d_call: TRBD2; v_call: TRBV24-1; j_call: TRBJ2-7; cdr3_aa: CATSDLGLAGAYEQYF
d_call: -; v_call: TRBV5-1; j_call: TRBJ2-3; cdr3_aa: CASSLSREDTQYF
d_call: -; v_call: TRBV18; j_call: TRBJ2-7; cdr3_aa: CASGEGTGPYYEQYF
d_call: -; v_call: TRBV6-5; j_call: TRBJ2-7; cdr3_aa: CASSYSSLYEQYF
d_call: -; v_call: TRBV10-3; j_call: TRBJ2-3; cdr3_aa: CAITGADTQYF
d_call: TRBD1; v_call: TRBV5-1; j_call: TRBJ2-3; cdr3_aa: CASSIGQDGDTQYF
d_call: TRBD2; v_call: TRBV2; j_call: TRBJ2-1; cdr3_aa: CASISPAGGEYNEQFF
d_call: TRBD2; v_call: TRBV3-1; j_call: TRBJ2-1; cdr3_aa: CASSQPGLAGDEQFF
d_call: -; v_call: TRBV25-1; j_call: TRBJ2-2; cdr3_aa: CASSEYGGLRRTGELFF
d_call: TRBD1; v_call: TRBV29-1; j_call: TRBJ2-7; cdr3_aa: CSATGTGVQWSSYNEQYF
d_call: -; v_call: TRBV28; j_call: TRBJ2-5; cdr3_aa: CASRTTSQETQYF
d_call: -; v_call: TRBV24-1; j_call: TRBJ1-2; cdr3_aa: CATSRRGGYGYTF
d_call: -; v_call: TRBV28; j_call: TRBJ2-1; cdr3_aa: CASSFPGSGHNEQFF
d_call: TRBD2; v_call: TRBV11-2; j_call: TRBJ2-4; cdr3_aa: CASREPGGIAKNIQYF
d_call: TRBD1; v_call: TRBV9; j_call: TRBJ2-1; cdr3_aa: CASSGTGGNNEQFF
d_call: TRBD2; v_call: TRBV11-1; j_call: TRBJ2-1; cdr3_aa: CASSLGLDIDEQFF
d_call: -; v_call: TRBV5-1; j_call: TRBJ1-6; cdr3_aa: CASSSGGRSPLHF
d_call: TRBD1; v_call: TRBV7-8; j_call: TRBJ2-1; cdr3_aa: CASSLGGTGDEQFF
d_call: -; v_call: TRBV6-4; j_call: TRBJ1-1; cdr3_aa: CASTHFQKPLMSTEAFF
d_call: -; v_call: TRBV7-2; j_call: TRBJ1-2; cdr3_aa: CASSLDKGLGYTF
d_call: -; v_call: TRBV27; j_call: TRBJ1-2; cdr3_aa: CASRAGHRYGYTF
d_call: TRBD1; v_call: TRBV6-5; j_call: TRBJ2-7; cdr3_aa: CASRPRYRGEQYF
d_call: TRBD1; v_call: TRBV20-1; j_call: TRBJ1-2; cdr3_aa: CSAIPGGAGVYGYTF
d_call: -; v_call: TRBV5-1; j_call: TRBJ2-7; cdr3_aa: CASSLTGLPNYEQYF
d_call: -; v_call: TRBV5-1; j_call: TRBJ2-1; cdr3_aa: CASSLGAAYNEQFF
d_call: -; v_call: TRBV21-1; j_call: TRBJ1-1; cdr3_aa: CASSVRGTTEAFF
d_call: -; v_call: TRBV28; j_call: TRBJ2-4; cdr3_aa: CASSLAGSVAKNIQYF
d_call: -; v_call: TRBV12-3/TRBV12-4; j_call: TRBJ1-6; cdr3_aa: CASSTTDSPPHF